This T cell receptor beta chain was identified in a study of T-cell memory formation after mild COVID-19. Study-wide points: The CD4+ clones that contracted clustered mainly within CM and EM, and the CD8+ clones concentrated in EMRA.

The ends lost 5 bases at V and 5 bases at J; junction bases unmatched: 6. The germline gives CDR1 SGHDT, CDR2 YYEEEE. The CDR3 loop spans 13 amino acids. Worth noting for this clonotype: Its antigen remains unknown.

5'RACE with constant-segment primers yielded barcoded, UMI-tagged TCR alpha and TCR beta cDNA libraries. A single record per CDR3 protein comes from TCRdb applying MiXCR to the 5' RACE reads. Among 580,000 or so distinct CDR3 sequences listed, approximately 15% were seen once. This chain joins TRBV5-6 and TRBJ2-7; 8 nucleotides line up with TRBD1. This TCR was recovered from an adult woman who had mild COVID-19 (a few samples of this study predate the infection). Cell type and time point are not known. The sample comprised PBMCs or a T cell subset sorted from them (not recorded which). Here the CDR3 DNA reads TGTGCCAGCAGTAGGACAGGGATCCACGAGCAGTACTTC. Amino acid sequence: CASSRTGIHEQYF.